The next 22 T cell receptor beta chains were all read from a single sample in a study of blood T cells in healthy people across ages. Together with a sample-barcoded 5' primer, a J-beta primer mix was included in a second PCR lasting roughly 6 to 12 cycles. One entry per CDR3 protein, called by TCRdb with MiXCR from the 5' RACE reads. The sample yields more than 800,000 distinct CDR3 sequences, roughly 45% seen once. Input material: blood. These receptors originate from a woman aged 55-69 years in good health.

The table lists this clonotype with a few counts. V and J are TRBV7-4 and TRBJ2-5; D tentatively fits TRBD1 or TRBD2 (5 bases each). This CDR3 comprises 15 residues. The germline V gene has CDR1 SGHVT and CDR2 SQSDAQ. The V gene lost 8 bases and the J gene lost 4 bases, with 20 bases spanning the gap. The DNA of the CDR3 is TGTGCCAGCGGCCCACCTGGGACCCGACCAGAGACCCAGTACTTC. This encodes CASGPPGTRPETQYF. Complete variable domain (other parts from reference TRBV7-4 and TRBJ2-5): GAGVSQSPRYKVAKRGRDVALRCDSISGHVTLYWYRQTLGQGSEVLTYSQSDAQRDKSGRPSGRFSAERPERSVSTLKIQRTEQGDSAVYLCASGPPGTRPETQYFGPGTRLLVL.

The V and J genes are TRBV12-3 or TRBV12-4 and TRBJ2-3; the match to TRBD1 covers 12 bases. The CDR3 has 16 residues. After removal of 3 bases from V and 4 bases from J, the junction contained 5 bases not matched to a gene. The CDR3 sequence: CASSLPGTGGADTQYF. CDR3 in DNA: TGTGCCAGCAGTTTGCCCGGGACAGGGGGCGCAGATACGCAGTATTTT.

The chain combines TRBV20-1 with TRBJ2-4, with 9 bases lining up with TRBD2. The CDR3 has 17 amino acids. V lost 0 bases, J lost 13 bases, and 19 bases stayed unmatched. Looked up from germline, CDR1 is DFQATT and CDR2 is SNEGSKA (reference sequence). CDR3 DNA: TGCAGTGCTAGAGATGCGGACCTGGTTTTAGCGGGAGACCTGCAGTACTTC. Its translation is CSARDADLVLAGDLQYF.

The chain joins TRBV6-5 to TRBJ2-7; 9 nucleotides align to TRBD2. This CDR3 region has 14 residues. V lost 7 bases, J lost 1 base, and 5 bases stayed unmatched. Germline V gene sequence: CDR1 MNHEY, CDR2 SVGAGI. The DNA for the CDR3 is TGTGCCAGCACCCCTCTAGCGGGATCCTACGAGCAGTACTTC. Amino acid sequence: CASTPLAGSYEQYF.

Remarks on this clonotype: This may arise from a read error, as a much more abundant clone is one base away. This rearrangement joins TRBV24-1 to TRBJ2-1; 7 nucleotides match TRBD2. Trimming cost V 4 bases and J 9 bases; bases outside gene matches: 5. Per germline, CDR1 KGHDR and CDR2 SFDVKD. The CDR3 loop spans 13 amino acids. This chain's CDR3 is CATSEFGGTEQFF. CDR3 bases: TGTGCCACCAGTGAGTTCGGGGGGACTGAGCAGTTCTTC.

The CDR3 region is CASSQAFTRSYEQYF. The CDR3, as DNA: TGCGCCAGCAGCCAGGCATTCACTCGGTCCTACGAGCAGTACTTC. This sequence joins TRBV4-1 and TRBJ2-7, with D uncertain. Germline lookup yields CDR1 MGHRA and CDR2 YSYEKL. This CDR3 spans 15 amino acids. With 3 bases removed from V and 1 base from J, the gap between germline ends came to 13 bases.

The chain couples TRBV6-2 or TRBV6-3 to TRBJ1-2; D remains ambiguous. Germline CDR1 reads MNHEY; CDR2 reads SVGEGT. Between the trimmed V and J ends, which lost 7 bases and 10 bases, there was a span of 13 bases. The CDR3 runs 11 residues. The CDR3 DNA follows: TGTGCCAGCACCTTGGGCGGATTCTACACCTTC. Protein sequence: CASTLGGFYTF.

This clonotype has a handful of counts. The J gene is TRBJ2-4, the V gene TRBV5-5, with D perhaps matching TRBD1 or TRBD2 (6 bases each). V was clipped by 3 bases and J by 3 bases, with 13 bases between them. The length of the CDR3 is 15 residues. Per the germline V gene, CDR1 is SGHKS and CDR2 is YYEKEE (reference sequence). The CDR3 bases are TGTGCCAGCAGCTGGGGGGCCCCGGTCAAAAACATTCAGTACTTC. This sequence encodes CASSWGAPVKNIQYF.

This clonotype has a single count. This chain links TRBV3-1 with TRBJ2-5; D call uncertain. This CDR3 contains 14 residues. Germline CDR1 and CDR2: LGHDT and YNNKEL (reference sequence). Trimming removed 0 bases from V and 1 base from J, with 6 bases in between. The CDR3 DNA follows: TGTGCCAGCAGCCAAGAGGCTAGCCAAGAGACCCAGTACTTC. This sequence encodes CASSQEASQETQYF.

The V call is TRBV14, the J call TRBJ2-7, with 12 nucleotides matching TRBD2. Germline lookup yields CDR1 SGHDN and CDR2 FVKESK. There are 21 residues in the CDR3. With 0 bases clipped from V and 7 bases from J, the junction kept 22 bases outside the gene matches. The CDR3 region is CASSQDGTDQDRTSGNNEQYF. Written as DNA, the CDR3 is TGTGCCAGCAGCCAAGATGGGACCGATCAGGACCGGACTAGCGGGAACAATGAGCAGTACTTC.

This clonotype was seen a handful of times. This chain connects TRBV6-5 to TRBJ2-7; possible D gene TRBD2, 5 bases. V was shortened by 6 bases and J by 1 base, with 13 bases between the two germline ends. The V gene's germline CDR1 is MNHEY and CDR2 SVGAGI. The CDR3 is 14 amino acids. The CDR3, as DNA: TGTGCCAGCAGGCAAGCCGGGAATTCCTACGAGCAGTACTTC. It yields the protein CASRQAGNSYEQYF.

The chain has TRBV11-2 and TRBJ1-1, with a tentative D call TRBD1 (5 bases). V was pared by 1 base and J by 10 bases, with 31 bases between. Germline V gives CDR1 SGHAT, CDR2 FQNNGV. This CDR3 contains 19 residues. CDR3 in amino acids: CASSLAVSGRLSPTPRAFF. CDR3 coding DNA: TGTGCCAGCAGCTTAGCCGTCTCAGGGAGACTCTCCCCAACTCCGCGAGCTTTCTTT.

This clonotype was observed a handful of times. The V call is TRBV29-1, the J call TRBJ1-4; D gene uncertain. This CDR3 is built from 10 residues. The V gene's germline CDR1 is SQVTM and CDR2 ANQGSEA. With 4 bases removed from V and 8 bases from J, the gap between germline ends came to 5 bases. CDR3 protein: CSVVGEKLFF. The CDR3 bases are TGCAGCGTTGTTGGCGAAAAACTGTTTTTT.

This clonotype was counted many times. J is TRBJ2-3 and V is TRBV29-1; either TRBD1 or TRBD2 may supply D (5 bases each). With 4 bases removed from V and 7 bases from J, the gap between germline ends came to 15 bases. CDR1 and CDR2 (germline): SQVTM, ANQGSEA. The CDR3 length is 13 residues. CDR3 region: CSVAETEGNTQYF. CDR3 DNA: TGCAGCGTTGCCGAGACAGAGGGTAATACGCAGTATTTT.

This sequence joins TRBV20-1 and TRBJ2-1, with D hard to call. There are 16 residues in the CDR3. CDR1 DFQATT and CDR2 SNEGSKA come from the germline V gene (reference sequence). V lost 2 bases, J lost 8 bases, and 22 bases lay in between. CDR3 nucleotide sequence: TGCAGTGCTAGACTCCTTATGCCAGCGTCTCGGGATGAGCAGTTCTTC. Amino acids: CSARLLMPASRDEQFF.

This clonotype was found a few times. This rearrangement joins TRBV29-1 to TRBJ2-5; D uncertain. The CDR3 runs to 13 residues. V shed 7 bases and J shed 5 bases, with 17 bases lying between them. Germline V lookup: CDR1 SQVTM, CDR2 ANQGSEA. CDR3 sequence (DNA): TGCAGCGGGGCCCCCTCTAGAGCCGAGACCCAGTACTTC. Amino acid sequence: CSGAPSRAETQYF.

This rearrangement joins TRBV20-1 to TRBJ2-3, with 14 bases that match TRBD2. Unmatched junction bases numbered 9, after V lost 3 bases and J lost 10 bases. CDR3 length: 15 residues. The germline gives CDR1 DFQATT, CDR2 SNEGSKA (reference sequence). The CDR3 is CSASGRGLAGGAQYF. CDR3 nucleotides: TGCAGTGCTAGTGGGAGAGGACTAGCGGGAGGTGCGCAGTATTTT.

The V and J genes are TRBV4-1 and TRBJ1-2; the match to TRBD1 covers 7 bases. The CDR3 is made up of 16 amino acids. From germline, CDR1 is MGHRA and CDR2 YSYEKL. V shed 3 bases and J 4 bases; nucleotides not matched to a gene: 11. CDR3 loop: CASSHHSRGLGYGYTF. The CDR3 nucleotides read TGCGCCAGCAGCCACCACTCAAGGGGGCTGGGCTATGGCTACACCTTC.

V gene TRBV6-5 combines with J gene TRBJ2-4, with D hard to call. The CDR3 contains 13 residues. V was clipped by 0 bases and J by 13 bases, with 13 bases between them. Germline V gene lookup returns CDR1 MNHEY and CDR2 SVGAGI. The CDR3 coding sequence is TGTGCCAGCAGTTACTCAGCCGTTTACGGGCAGTACTTC. Encoded protein: CASSYSAVYGQYF.

A few counts support this clonotype. This rearrangement joins TRBV20-1 to TRBJ2-7; D perhaps matches TRBD2 (5 bases). The CDR3 contains 16 residues. With 0 bases removed from V and 1 base from J, the gap between germline ends came to 16 bases. Germline V gives CDR1 DFQATT, CDR2 SNEGSKA (reference sequence). The CDR3 spells CSARDLASGRSYEQYF. The CDR3 DNA reads as TGCAGTGCTAGAGATCTCGCCAGCGGAAGATCCTACGAGCAGTACTTC.

This clonotype was detected many times. V usage is TRBV12-3 or TRBV12-4 and J usage is TRBJ1-2, with unresolved D. Trimming took 3 bases from V and 4 from J, leaving 15 bases between them. The CDR3 is 15 residues long. The CDR3 region has the DNA TGTGCCAGCAGTTTTGGCGGCGTTGGATTCTATGGCTACACCTTC. Translated: CASSFGGVGFYGYTF.

The sample holds a few counts of this clonotype. This sequence joins TRBV10-3 and TRBJ2-1, with 7 positions matching TRBD2. Per the germline V gene, CDR1 is ENHRY and CDR2 is SYGVKD. This CDR3 is 14 amino acids long. V lost 6 bases to trimming and J lost 7 bases; unmatched junction nucleotides: 9. The CDR3 loop reads CAIRQGGPGNEQFF. The CDR3 nucleotides are TGTGCCATCAGGCAGGGAGGGCCTGGAAATGAGCAGTTCTTC.